This T cell receptor beta chain was observed in a study of cytomegalovirus exposure and HLA in healthy donors. About the study: Researchers previously reported finding about 110 million unique TCR beta sequences from around 200 million T cells.

The CDR3 consists of 15 residues. Germline V gene sequence: CDR1 SGHRS, CDR2 YFSETQ. Trimming removed 2 bases at V and 0 bases at J, with 6 bases between. Vbeta (60) and Jbeta (13) primers were used in the PCR. Using immunoSEQ multiplex PCR, the repertoire was profiled, and TCRdb retains in-frame clones only, with some absent. The table lists roughly 290,000 clones, about 90% of them singletons. Overall study findings and caveats: Among the most significant clusters, several appeared linked to common viral pathogens in a later analysis.

With respect to this clone: Its antigen is as yet unknown.

The sequence was collected from a woman younger than 30 in good health and CMV-seronegative. Sequences were obtained from PBMCs. V usage is TRBV5-1 and J usage is TRBJ2-6; D is unresolved. The CDR3 loop reads CASSFESSGANVLTF. The CDR3 DNA reads TGCGCCAGCAGCTTTGAGTCCTCTGGGGCCAACGTCCTGACTTTC.